These 3 T cell receptor beta chains share one sample of origin, sequenced in a study of blood T cell repertoires in COVID-19. Only in-frame clones appear in the TCRdb table, and some are missing; sequencing was by immunoSEQ multiplex PCR. This table has about 200,000 clones, under 90% appearing once. The sequencing sample was made of peripheral blood. These receptors were taken from a woman aged 35 to 49 with active or convalescent COVID-19.

V gene TRBV5-6 combines with J gene TRBJ2-3, with TRBD2 as a possible D gene (5 bases). Germline V CDR1 and CDR2: SGHDT, YYEEEE. The CDR3 contains 17 residues. The V gene lost 2 bases and the J gene lost 1 base, with 17 bases spanning the gap. CDR3 in DNA: TGTGCCAGCAGCTTTAACCCCACCCCGAGGGGCACAGATACGCAGTATTTT. Translating it yields CASSFNPTPRGTDTQYF.

The genes are TRBV9 and TRBJ2-3; TRBD2 is a possible D gene (5 bases). Germline values: CDR1 SGDLS, CDR2 YYNGEE. Trimming took off 0 bases at V and 3 bases at J, with 11 bases between the two ends. This CDR3 is 15 amino acids long. Written as DNA, the CDR3 is TGTGCCAGCAGCGTAGACGGGATGCGGACAGATACGCAGTATTTT. Translation: CASSVDGMRTDTQYF.

As DNA, the CDR3 is TGTGCCAGTAGTCCGGGACTAGCGGGCCTCAAAAACATTCAGTACTTC. Its translation is CASSPGLAGLKNIQYF. The chain recombines TRBV19 with TRBJ2-4, with 12 bases aligning to TRBD2. The CDR3 extends over 16 amino acids. CDR1 and CDR2 from the germline V gene are LNHDA and SQIVND (reference sequence). With V trimmed by 5 bases and J by 3 bases, 5 bases remained unmatched.